The 30 T cell receptor beta chains listed next were all sequenced from one sample in a study of blood T cell repertoires in COVID-19. The protocol was immunoSEQ multiplex PCR, while the TCRdb copy is restricted to in-frame clones and leaves out a portion. Here the sample spans 100,000 to 150,000 clones, 75% to 90% being singletons. Sequencing used peripheral blood. The receptors originated from a woman over 75 with COVID-19, enrolled during active disease.

The CDR3 loop reads CASSLDGGELFF. CDR3 DNA: TGTGCCAGCAGCTTAGACGGCGGGGAGCTGTTTTTT. This chain uses TRBV11-3 with TRBJ2-2; D call uncertain. Germline V gives CDR1 SGHNT, CDR2 YENEEA. Trimming cost V 0 bases and J 7 bases, with 3 bases left between them. This CDR3 comprises 12 residues.

The V gene is TRBV9, the J gene TRBJ2-1, with a tentative D call TRBD1 (6 bases). The CDR3 runs to 15 residues. Germline V gene data show CDR1 as SGDLS and CDR2 as YYNGEE. Trimming stripped 2 bases from V and 10 bases from J, with 19 bases between. As DNA, the CDR3 is TGTGCCAGCAGCGTCGGGACGTTTCAAACAGGGGAGCAGTTCTTC. This codes for CASSVGTFQTGEQFF.

This clone was seen just once. V and J are TRBV15 and TRBJ2-1; TRBD2 agrees at 13 bases. V dropped 3 bases and J dropped 9; count of bases not matched to a gene: 8. This CDR3 is 16 amino acids long. Germline-derived CDR1 and CDR2 are LNHNV and YYDKDF (reference sequence). The CDR3 spells CATSRGGTSGISEQFF. The CDR3 DNA reads as TGTGCCACCAGCAGGGGTGGGACTAGCGGGATTAGTGAGCAGTTCTTC. Full variable domain (outside the CDR3, taken from reference TRBV15 and TRBJ2-1): DAMVIQNPRYQVTQFGKPVTLSCSQTLNHNVMYWYQQKSSQAPKLLFHYYDKDFNNEADTPDNFQSRRPNTSFCFLDIRSPGLGDTAMYLCATSRGGTSGISEQFFGPGTRLTVL.

The chain combines TRBV27 with TRBJ2-2; D not certain. Between the trimmed V and J ends, which lost 3 bases and 2 bases, there was a span of 7 bases. Per the germline V gene, CDR1 is MNHEY and CDR2 is SMNVEV (reference sequence). This CDR3 comprises 14 residues. The CDR3 is CASSLSGNTGELFF. In DNA form, the CDR3 reads TGTGCCAGCAGTTTGTCCGGTAACACCGGGGAGCTGTTTTTT.

The chain is built from TRBV13 and TRBJ2-2; 8 bases agree with TRBD2. The CDR3 contains 16 residues. The V gene end was trimmed by 1 base and the J gene end by 4 bases; junction bases not matched to a gene: 5. The germline gives CDR1 PRHDT, CDR2 FYEKMQ (reference sequence). The CDR3 protein is CASSLASLAGTGELFF. The CDR3 nucleotides are TGTGCCAGCAGCTTAGCGAGTCTAGCGGGCACCGGGGAGCTGTTTTTT.

This rearrangement joins TRBV19 to TRBJ2-1, with 7 positions matching TRBD1. This CDR3 spans 15 amino acids. Trimming cost V 6 bases and J 2 bases; bases outside gene matches: 7. Germline CDR1 and CDR2: LNHDA and SQIVND (reference sequence). The CDR3 DNA reads as TGTGCCAGTAGGCCGACAGGGCTCCCCTACAATGAGCAGTTCTTC. This sequence encodes CASRPTGLPYNEQFF.

The chain recombines TRBV9 with TRBJ1-3; 7 bases are shared with TRBD1. Germline CDR1 and CDR2: SGDLS and YYNGEE. The ends lost 0 bases at V and 0 bases at J; junction bases unmatched: 0. The CDR3 totals 15 residues. This CDR3 is CASSVDRGSGNTIYF. In nucleotides, the CDR3 is TGTGCCAGCAGCGTAGACAGGGGCTCTGGAAACACCATATATTTT.

The chain is built from TRBV7-6 and TRBJ2-1; the match to TRBD2 covers 8 bases. The length of the CDR3 is 16 residues. The V gene's germline CDR1 is SGHVS and CDR2 FNYEAQ. V trimming: 5 bases; J trimming: 5 bases; junction bases outside the gene matches: 11. This CDR3 is CASSDERTSYDNEQFF. The CDR3, as DNA: TGTGCCAGCAGCGACGAAAGGACTAGCTACGACAATGAGCAGTTCTTC.

This clone was picked up one time. This chain uses TRBV6-5 with TRBJ1-1, with a tentative D call TRBD1 (5 bases). The length of the CDR3 is 14 residues. Per the germline V gene, CDR1 is MNHEY and CDR2 is SVGAGI. V lost 6 bases to trimming and J lost 1 base, with 12 bases between them. CDR3 residues: CASRRGGTNTEAFF. CDR3 DNA sequence: TGTGCCAGCAGGCGGGGAGGGACGAACACTGAAGCTTTCTTT.

This clone was found a few times. V is TRBV6-6 and J is TRBJ2-5, with 8 bases aligning to TRBD2. V gave up 4 bases and J gave up 5 bases; unmatched junction bases: 6. Germline lookup yields CDR1 MNHNY and CDR2 SVGAGI (reference sequence). The CDR3 length is 14 residues. The CDR3 loop is CASSSAGEVETQYF. CDR3 DNA: TGTGCCAGCAGTTCAGCGGGAGAGGTGGAGACCCAGTACTTC.

The chain uses TRBV4-2 and TRBJ1-1, with 8 bases aligning to TRBD1. J lost 6 bases, V lost 0 bases, and 6 bases had no gene match. CDR1 and CDR2 (germline): LGHNA, YNFKEQ. The CDR3 is 15 amino acids. As DNA, the CDR3 is TGTGCCAGCAGCCAAGAGACGACAGGGGCGGCTGAAGCTTTCTTT. This translates into CASSQETTGAAEAFF.

This chain joins TRBV5-4 and TRBJ1-2; 7 bases match TRBD1. Germline V gene lookup returns CDR1 SGHNT and CDR2 YYREEE (reference sequence). V lost 4 bases and J lost 2; bases outside the gene matches: 5. The CDR3 contains 14 residues. In DNA form, the CDR3 reads TGTGCCAGCAGCACCCGACAGGGAAACTATGGCTACACCTTC. Translating it yields CASSTRQGNYGYTF. The complete variable domain, with remaining parts taken from reference TRBV5-4 and TRBJ1-2, reads ETGVTQSPTHLIKTRGQQVTLRCSSQSGHNTVSWYQQALGQGPQFIFQYYREEENGRGNFPPRFSGLQFPNYSSELNVNALELDDSALYLCASSTRQGNYGYTFGSGTRLTVV.

V usage is TRBV29-1 and J usage is TRBJ2-4; 7 bases fit TRBD2. With 8 bases clipped from V and 7 bases from J, the junction kept 11 bases outside the gene matches. CDR3 length equals 13 residues. The germline CDR1 and CDR2 sequences are SQVTM and ANQGSEA. The CDR3 is CSTSVGPGNIQYF. In DNA, the CDR3 is TGCAGCACTAGCGTTGGACCAGGCAACATTCAGTACTTC.

The rearrangement links TRBV7-9 to TRBJ1-4; 8 bases align to TRBD1. CDR1 and CDR2 (germline): SEHNR, FQNEAQ (reference sequence). The CDR3 sequence is 16 residues long. The V and J ends lost 2 bases and 5 bases, in that order; junction bases with no gene match: 7. CDR3 in DNA: TGTGCCAGCAGCTTACCGACAGGGGCTGGGAATGAAAAACTGTTTTTT. Translating it yields CASSLPTGAGNEKLFF.

The count of this clone is one. The chain uses TRBV11-1 and TRBJ1-2; tentatively, D is TRBD1 (6 bases). The CDR3 contains 13 residues. CDR1 and CDR2 from the germline V gene are SGHAT and FQDESV (reference sequence). V shed 1 base and J shed 9 bases, with 12 bases lying between them. The CDR3 nucleotides read TGTGCCAGCAGCTTAGAGGACAGTAGCAGCTACACCTTC. Its protein product is CASSLEDSSSYTF.

This chain uses TRBV6-6 with TRBJ2-3; D remains ambiguous. V lost 2 bases and J 2 bases, leaving 8 bases between the germline ends. Germline V CDR1 and CDR2: MNHNY, SVGAGI (reference sequence). The length of the CDR3 is 14 residues. CDR3 DNA: TGTGCCAGCAGTTACCCACCTACCACAGATACGCAGTATTTT. This sequence encodes CASSYPPTTDTQYF.

The CDR3 sequence is CASSPRDRGQRDTQYF. The CDR3 DNA is TGTGCCAGCAGCCCGCGGGACAGGGGGCAAAGAGATACGCAGTATTTT. The chain recombines TRBV7-8 with TRBJ2-3, with 12 nucleotides matching TRBD1. CDR1 is SGHVS and CDR2 is FQNEAQ in the germline V gene. The CDR3 length is 16 residues. The ends lost 5 bases at V and 5 bases at J; junction bases unmatched: 8.

This clone occurred once. V is TRBV5-6 and J is TRBJ1-6, with 8 bases matching TRBD1. Per germline, CDR1 SGHDT and CDR2 YYEEEE. The V and J ends lost 4 bases and 5 bases, in that order; junction bases with no gene match: 11. CDR3 length: 17 amino acids. The DNA for the CDR3 is TGTGCCAGCAGCGGGGGGGCTGACAGGGGCCATAATTCACCCCTCCACTTT. This translates into CASSGGADRGHNSPLHF.

This chain uses TRBV5-1 with TRBJ2-7, with 13 nucleotides matching TRBD2. Losses at the gene ends were 4 bases for V and 4 bases for J; bases not matched to a gene: 14. Per germline, CDR1 SGHRS and CDR2 YFSETQ. CDR3 length: 18 residues. The CDR3 DNA is TGCGCCAGCAGCGATTACAGAGGGGGGGGACTAGCGGGATACGAGCAGTACTTC. This encodes CASSDYRGGGLAGYEQYF.

J is TRBJ2-5 and V is TRBV7-9; 7 bases are shared with TRBD1. CDR1 and CDR2 (germline): SEHNR, FQNEAQ (reference sequence). This CDR3 region has 15 residues. V lost 5 bases and J lost 2; bases outside the gene matches: 8. Here the CDR3 reads CASSDRGRGQETQYF. For the CDR3, the DNA is TGTGCCAGCAGCGACCGGGGCAGGGGGCAAGAGACCCAGTACTTC.

This sequence joins TRBV3-1 (or the pseudogene TRBV3-2) and TRBJ2-1, with a possible D match to TRBD2 (6 bases). The ends were cut back, 5 bases at V and 9 bases at J, with 14 bases in the middle. CDR1 is LGHDT and CDR2 is YNNKEL in the germline V gene (reference sequence). This CDR3 has 13 residues. CDR3 DNA sequence: TGTGCCAGCAGCTACCGACTAGACAGTGAGCAGTTCTTC. Translated, it gives CASSYRLDSEQFF.

This clone was recorded once. The rearrangement joins TRBV5-5 to TRBJ2-3; TRBD1 might be the D (6 bases). CDR3 length: 15 residues. The V gene's germline CDR1 is SGHKS and CDR2 YYEKEE (reference sequence). The germline V and J ends were trimmed by 0 bases and 5 bases, with 13 bases remaining between them. CDR3 in DNA: TGTGCCAGCAGCTTGGAGGCAGGGGTTGTAGATACGCAGTATTTT. It yields the protein CASSLEAGVVDTQYF.

The chain couples TRBV9 to TRBJ2-3; 9 bases align to TRBD2. The ends lost 4 bases at V and 4 bases at J; junction bases unmatched: 4. CDR3 length equals 14 residues. Germline V CDR1 and CDR2: SGDLS, YYNGEE. CDR3 sequence reads: CASSPGLAPDTQYF. CDR3 bases: TGTGCCAGCAGCCCGGGACTAGCCCCAGATACGCAGTATTTT.

This clone came up once. The J gene is TRBJ1-6, the V gene TRBV7-9, with 8 bases identical to TRBD1. This CDR3 is 14 amino acids long. Trimming cost V 1 base and J 10 bases; bases outside gene matches: 3. Germline V CDR1 and CDR2: SEHNR, FQNEAQ (reference sequence). CDR3 sequence: CASSLDRGESPLHF. In DNA form, the CDR3 reads TGTGCCAGCAGCTTAGACAGGGGGGAATCACCCCTCCACTTT.

V gene TRBV5-4 combines with J gene TRBJ2-2, with TRBD1 as a possible D gene (5 bases). V was pared by 1 base and J by 5 bases, with 15 bases between. Looked up from germline, CDR1 is SGHNT and CDR2 is YYREEE (reference sequence). This CDR3 region has 16 residues. DNA of the CDR3: TGTGCCAGCAGCTTGAGTGGGGCAGGAGTAACCGGGGAGCTGTTTTTT. Its translation: CASSLSGAGVTGELFF.

This chain uses TRBV11-2 with TRBJ2-7; 9 positions match TRBD1. V dropped 5 bases and J dropped 1; count of bases not matched to a gene: 6. Germline lookup yields CDR1 SGHAT and CDR2 FQNNGV. CDR3 length: 15 amino acids. The DNA for the CDR3 is TGTGCCAGCAGCGCACCCGGGACAGGGTCCTACGAGCAGTACTTC. Amino acid sequence: CASSAPGTGSYEQYF.

The V and J genes are TRBV13 and TRBJ2-1, with 8 bases aligning to TRBD2. After removal of 5 bases from V and 2 bases from J, the junction contained 11 bases not matched to a gene. This CDR3 is built from 17 residues. CDR1 and CDR2 (germline): PRHDT, FYEKMQ (reference sequence). The CDR3 spells CASSPPGLGAPYNEQFF. CDR3 sequence (DNA): TGTGCCAGCAGCCCCCCGGGACTAGGGGCCCCCTACAATGAGCAGTTCTTC.

The gene calls are TRBV5-8 and TRBJ1-4, with D maybe TRBD1 (5 bases). V shed 1 base and J shed 3 bases, with 10 bases lying between them. Per the germline V gene, CDR1 is SGHTS and CDR2 is YDEGEE. The length of the CDR3 is 15 residues. The CDR3 spells CASSLWTTPNEKLFF. CDR3 sequence (DNA): TGTGCCAGCAGCTTGTGGACAACCCCTAATGAAAAACTGTTTTTT.

The V gene is TRBV19, the J gene TRBJ1-2; 7 bases map to TRBD1. V shed 1 base, J shed 8 bases, and the junction held 10 bases outside the gene matches. From germline, CDR1 is LNHDA and CDR2 SQIVND (reference sequence). The CDR3 sequence is 15 residues long. The CDR3, as DNA: TGTGCCAGTAGTATAGCAGGGGGGAATTCGGAAGGCTACACCTTC. It yields the protein CASSIAGGNSEGYTF.

The chain combines TRBV19 with TRBJ2-1; TRBD2 might be the D (5 bases). Per germline, CDR1 LNHDA and CDR2 SQIVND (reference sequence). The CDR3 is 13 residues long. Trimming removed 1 base from V and 9 bases from J, with 10 bases in between. CDR3 sequence (DNA): TGTGCCAGTAGTATAGTGAGGGCTACTGAGCAGTTCTTC. Translation: CASSIVRATEQFF.